This section outlines one T cell receptor beta chain sequence together with its context. In the original processing: Using reference gene primer amplification, nucleated cell counts were estimated. Sequencing used immunoSEQ multiplex PCR; TCRdb keeps in-frame clones, though not all of them. That table is the source of V, J and clone size, and D and trimming were worked out from the DNA. Of under 200,000 clones detected, about 90% appear once; the ten largest clones hold roughly 11%. This specimen comes from a study of blood T cell repertoires in COVID-19. Study in general: The origin of the acute and convalescent COVID-19 samples was the United States, Italy and Spain. In each case, the material was cDNA or gDNA derived from T cells, B-cell-depleted T cells, or PBMCs.

Seattle patient enrollment occurred during active infection, with longitudinal follow-up thereafter. V dropped 5 bases and J dropped 5; count of bases not matched to a gene: 8. Germline CDR1 and CDR2: GTSNPN and SVGIG (reference sequence). This CDR3 has 13 amino acids. Specimen: peripheral blood. This rearrangement joins TRBV30 to TRBJ2-7; 8 bases line up with TRBD1. This clonotype was sampled from a woman aged 55 to 70 with COVID-19, enrolled during active disease. This chain's CDR3 is CAWDPGQEDEQYF. The CDR3 nucleotides are TGTGCCTGGGACCCGGGACAGGAAGACGAGCAGTACTTC.